Listed below are T cell receptor beta chains from one sample, sequenced in a study of CD8 T cells in Susac syndrome. TCRdb passed the immunoSEQ multiplex PCR reads through MiXCR, listing each CDR3 protein once. Of about 300,000 distinct CDR3 sequences detected, 85% appear once; the ten largest clones hold over 0.1%. The sequenced sample consisted of CD8+ T cells from PBMCs. The receptor source for this set is a human donor with multiple sclerosis. The CDR3 runs from the conserved cysteine through the conserved F or W. D genes are given only for firm matches. Size tells how often a clone was seen (once, few, many) or the class of an expanded clone, and some rows leave it out.

-	TRBV29-1	-	TRBJ1-2	CSVGQGGYGYTF	TGCAGCGTTGGGCAGGGCGGTTATGGCTACACCTTC
TRBD2	TRBV7-9	-	TRBJ2-5	CASRTSGQETQYF	TGTGCCAGCAGAACTAGCGGCCAAGAGACCCAGTACTTC
TRBD1	TRBV7-3	-	TRBJ1-1	CASSREVPGQGAGTEAFF	TGTGCCAGCAGCCGTGAAGTACCGGGACAGGGGGCGGGGACTGAAGCTTTCTTT
-	TRBV29-1	-	TRBJ2-7	CSVEDLGESSYEQYF	TGCAGCGTTGAAGATCTGGGGGAAAGCTCCTACGAGCAGTACTTC
-	TRBV19	few	TRBJ2-2	CASSMALGGELFF	TGTGCCAGTAGTATGGCTTTGGGCGGGGAGCTGTTTTTT
-	TRBV28	-	TRBJ2-3	CASSLVPPIADTQYF	TGTGCCAGCAGTTTAGTGCCCCCAATAGCAGATACGCAGTATTTT
TRBD2	TRBV5-4	-	TRBJ2-1	CASSREGSGSVYYNEQFF	TGTGCCAGCAGCCGGGAGGGTAGCGGGAGTGTCTACTACAATGAGCAGTTCTTC
-	TRBV7-9	-	TRBJ2-5	CASSKDGNEETQYF	TGTGCCAGCAGCAAGGACGGCAATGAAGAGACCCAGTACTTC
-	TRBV2	-	TRBJ2-1	CASSEWLGEVNNEQFF	TGTGCCAGCAGTGAGTGGCTGGGGGAAGTTAACAATGAGCAGTTCTTC
-	TRBV24-1	-	TRBJ2-1	CATSDRPRVHEQFF	TGTGCCACCAGTGACAGGCCCAGAGTCCATGAGCAGTTCTTC
-	TRBV30	-	TRBJ2-1	CAWTASYNEQFF	TGTGCCTGGACCGCTTCCTACAATGAGCAGTTCTTC
TRBD2	TRBV20-1	-	TRBJ2-7	CSATSSGRAYEQYF	TGCAGTGCTACGAGTAGCGGGAGGGCCTACGAGCAGTACTTC
-	TRBV6-1	few	TRBJ1-5	CASSPERVDQPQHF	TGTGCCAGCAGTCCCGAGCGGGTGGATCAGCCCCAGCATTTT
TRBD1	TRBV20-1	-	TRBJ1-5	CSVSPFGTGPADQPQHF	TGCAGTGTAAGCCCGTTTGGGACAGGGCCCGCAGATCAGCCCCAGCATTTT
TRBD1	TRBV28	-	TRBJ2-7	CASGWTGGPYEQYF	TGTGCCAGCGGATGGACAGGGGGCCCCTACGAGCAGTACTTC
-	TRBV6-1	-	TRBJ2-1	CASRVYRRPYNEQFF	TGTGCCAGCAGGGTTTACAGGAGACCCTACAATGAGCAGTTCTTC
TRBD1	TRBV27	-	TRBJ1-2	CASSLGGQTYGYTF	TGTGCCAGCAGTTTAGGGGGACAGACCTATGGCTACACCTTC
TRBD1	TRBV5-1	-	TRBJ2-1	CASSSIPGQRDNEQFF	TGCGCCAGCAGCTCTATACCGGGACAGAGAGATAATGAGCAGTTCTTC
-	TRBV9	-	TRBJ1-3	CASSVPRGNTIYF	TGTGCCAGCAGCGTACCTAGAGGAAACACCATATATTTT
-	TRBV28	-	TRBJ2-5	CASSRPETQYF	TGTGCCAGCAGTCGTCCGGAGACCCAGTACTTC
TRBD2	TRBV7-9	once	TRBJ2-3	CASSLAPTSGRADTQYF	TGTGCCAGCAGCTTAGCCCCTACTAGCGGGAGGGCAGATACGCAGTATTTT
TRBD2	TRBV28	-	TRBJ2-3	CASKSGLADTDTQYF	TGTGCCAGCAAATCGGGACTAGCGGACACAGATACGCAGTATTTT
TRBD1	TRBV7-9	-	TRBJ2-7	CASRHSGTEGYEQYF	TGTGCCAGCAGACATTCCGGGACAGAGGGCTACGAGCAGTACTTC
TRBD2	TRBV5-6	-	TRBJ2-1	CASSSRGLAGNNEQFF	TGTGCCAGCAGCTCGCGGGGACTAGCGGGCAACAATGAGCAGTTCTTC
-	TRBV4-1	-	TRBJ2-1	CASSQRLHNEQFF	TGCGCCAGCAGCCAAAGACTTCACAATGAGCAGTTCTTC
TRBD1	TRBV20-1	once	TRBJ2-2	CSARRQGAGELFF	TGCAGTGCTAGGCGGCAGGGGGCCGGGGAGCTGTTTTTT
-	TRBV27	-	TRBJ2-7	CASSYRAGREQYF	TGTGCCAGCAGTTATCGGGCAGGACGGGAGCAGTACTTC
TRBD1	TRBV28	-	TRBJ1-1	CASSSDRGSVTEAFF	TGTGCCAGCAGTTCGGACAGGGGGAGTGTAACTGAAGCTTTCTTT